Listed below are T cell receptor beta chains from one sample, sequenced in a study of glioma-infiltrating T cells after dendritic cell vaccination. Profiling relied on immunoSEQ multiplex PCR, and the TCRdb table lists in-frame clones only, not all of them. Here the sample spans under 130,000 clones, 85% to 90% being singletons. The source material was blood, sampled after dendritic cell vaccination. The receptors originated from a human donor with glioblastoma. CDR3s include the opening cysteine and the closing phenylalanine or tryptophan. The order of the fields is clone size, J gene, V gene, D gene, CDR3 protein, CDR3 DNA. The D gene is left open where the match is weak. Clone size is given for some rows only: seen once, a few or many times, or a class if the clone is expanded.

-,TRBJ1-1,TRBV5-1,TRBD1,CASSLGQRTENTEAFF,TGCGCCAGCAGCCTGGGACAGCGGACAGAGAACACTGAAGCTTTCTTT
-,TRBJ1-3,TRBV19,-,CASSTTGTSGNTIYF,TGTGCCAGTAGTACTACAGGTACCTCTGGAAACACCATATATTTT
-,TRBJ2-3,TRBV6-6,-,CASSYGLARTDTQYF,TGTGCCAGCAGTTACGGTCTAGCGCGCACAGATACGCAGTATTTT
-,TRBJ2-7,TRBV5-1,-,CASSLDSSAYEQYF,TGCGCCAGCAGCTTGGATTCTAGTGCCTACGAGCAGTACTTC
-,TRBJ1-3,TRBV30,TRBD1,CAWSGTGGNTIYF,TGTGCCTGGAGCGGGACAGGTGGAAACACCATATATTTT
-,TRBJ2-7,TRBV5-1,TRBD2,CASSLGHLAGGTYEQYF,TGCGCCAGCAGCTTGGGGCACCTAGCGGGGGGAACCTACGAGCAGTACTTC
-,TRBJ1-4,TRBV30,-,CAWSEGRGNEKLFF,TGTGCCTGGAGTGAGGGACGGGGGAATGAAAAACTGTTTTTT
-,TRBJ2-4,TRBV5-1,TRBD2,CASSLPGLAGGNIQYF,TGCGCCAGCAGCCTCCCGGGACTAGCGGGGGGAAACATTCAGTACTTC
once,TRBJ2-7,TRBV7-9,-,CASSFTGSEQYF,TGTGCCAGCAGCTTTACAGGGTCCGAGCAGTACTTC
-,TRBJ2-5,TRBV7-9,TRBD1,CASSLGSSQGAQETQYF,TGTGCCAGCAGCTTAGGTTCTTCACAGGGGGCCCAAGAGACCCAGTACTTC
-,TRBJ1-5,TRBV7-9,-,CASSLAAGAQHF,TGTGCCAGCAGCTTAGCGGCAGGGGCCCAGCATTTT
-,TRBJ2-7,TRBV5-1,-,CASSLAQGSYEQYF,TGCGCCAGCAGCTTGGCACAGGGCTCCTACGAGCAGTACTTC
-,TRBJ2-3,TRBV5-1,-,CASRQVTDTQYF,TGCGCCAGCAGGCAGGTCACAGATACGCAGTATTTT
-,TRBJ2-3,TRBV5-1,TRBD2,CASSFSGGASTDTQYF,TGCGCCAGCAGCTTTTCCGGGGGGGCTAGCACAGATACGCAGTATTTT
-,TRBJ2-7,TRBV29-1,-,CSVEDVGGLNSYEQYF,TGCAGCGTTGAAGATGTCGGAGGGTTAAATTCCTACGAGCAGTACTTC
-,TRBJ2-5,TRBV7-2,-,CASSFGLQETQYF,TGTGCCAGCAGCTTCGGACTGCAAGAGACCCAGTACTTC
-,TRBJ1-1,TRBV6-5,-,CASDPIMGGEAFF,TGTGCCAGCGACCCTATTATGGGGGGAGAAGCTTTCTTT
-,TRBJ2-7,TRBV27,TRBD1,CASSTQTGSSYEQYF,TGTGCCAGCAGTACCCAGACAGGGAGCTCCTACGAGCAGTACTTC
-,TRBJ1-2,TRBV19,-,CASSITAGRDGYTF,TGTGCCAGTAGTATAACTGCAGGGAGGGATGGCTACACCTTC
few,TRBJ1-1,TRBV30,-,CAWNLPARAEAFF,TGTGCCTGGAACCTCCCGGCCAGGGCCGAAGCTTTCTTT
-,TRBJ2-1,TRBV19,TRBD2,CASSIPSGSYNEQFF,TGTGCCAGTAGTATACCTAGCGGATCCTACAATGAGCAGTTCTTC
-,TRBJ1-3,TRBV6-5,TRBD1,CASSTTQGAGNTIYF,TGTGCCAGCAGCACGACCCAGGGGGCTGGAAACACCATATATTTT
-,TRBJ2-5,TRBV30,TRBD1,CAWKGGQGAGETQYF,TGTGCCTGGAAGGGGGGACAGGGGGCGGGAGAGACCCAGTACTTC
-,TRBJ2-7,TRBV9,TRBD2,CASSIGGLAGAYEQYF,TGTGCCAGCAGCATAGGTGGGCTAGCGGGAGCCTACGAGCAGTACTTC
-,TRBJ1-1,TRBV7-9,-,CASSKPSDSLRSTEAFF,TGTGCCAGCAGCAAACCCTCCGACAGTCTACGTAGCACTGAAGCTTTCTTT
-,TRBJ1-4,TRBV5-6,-,CASSLGGAWVELFF,TGTGCCAGCAGCTTGGGTGGGGCTTGGGTAGAACTGTTTTTT
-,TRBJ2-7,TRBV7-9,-,CASSLRQQRDEQYF,TGTGCCAGCAGCTTACGACAGCAACGCGACGAGCAGTACTTC
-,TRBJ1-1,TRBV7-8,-,CASSLGGANTEAFF,TGTGCCAGCAGCTTAGGGGGAGCGAACACTGAAGCTTTCTTT
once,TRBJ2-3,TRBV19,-,CASRTGGGTDTQYF,TGTGCCAGTAGGACGGGGGGCGGCACAGATACGCAGTATTTT
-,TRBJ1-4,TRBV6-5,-,CASRPWDTRDEKLFF,TGTGCCAGCAGGCCCTGGGACACTCGGGATGAAAAACTGTTTTTT
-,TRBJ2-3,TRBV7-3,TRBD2,CASSSGTSGWSDTQYF,TGTGCCAGCAGCTCGGGGACTAGCGGGTGGTCGGATACGCAGTATTTT
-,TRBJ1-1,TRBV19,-,CASSTRQVWNTEAFF,TGTGCCAGTAGTACCCGACAGGTTTGGAACACTGAAGCTTTCTTT
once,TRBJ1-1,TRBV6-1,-,CASGRVLMNTEAFF,TGTGCCAGCGGCAGGGTCTTAATGAACACTGAAGCTTTCTTT
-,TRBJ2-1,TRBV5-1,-,CASRLTPLAPEQFF,TGCGCCAGCAGGCTCACCCCCTTAGCGCCTGAGCAGTTCTTC
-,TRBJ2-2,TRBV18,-,CASSPPQGTGELFF,TGTGCCAGCTCACCACCTCAGGGTACCGGGGAGCTGTTTTTT
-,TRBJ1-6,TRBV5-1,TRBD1,CASRQTTGANSPLHF,TGCGCCAGCCGTCAAACGACAGGGGCGAATTCACCCCTCCACTTT
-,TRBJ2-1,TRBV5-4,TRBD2,CASSWGLAGENEQFF,TGTGCCAGCAGCTGGGGACTAGCGGGAGAGAATGAGCAGTTCTTC
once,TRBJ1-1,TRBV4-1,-,CASSQETEVNTEAFF,TGCGCCAGCAGCCAAGAGACAGAGGTGAACACTGAAGCTTTCTTT
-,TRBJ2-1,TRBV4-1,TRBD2,CASSHPPSGKTQFF,TGCGCCAGCAGCCACCCTCCTAGCGGGAAAACCCAGTTCTTC
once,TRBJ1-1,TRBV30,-,CAWRKGYLSEAFF,TGTGCCTGGAGAAAGGGGTATCTTTCTGAAGCTTTCTTT
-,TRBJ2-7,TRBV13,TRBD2,CASSLLAGGPYEQYF,TGTGCCAGCAGCTTACTAGCGGGGGGGCCCTACGAGCAGTACTTC
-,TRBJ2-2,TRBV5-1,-,CASSEGNTGELFF,TGCGCCAGCTCGGAGGGAAACACCGGGGAGCTGTTTTTT
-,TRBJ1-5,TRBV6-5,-,CASSPDRNQPQHF,TGTGCCAGCAGCCCCGACAGAAATCAGCCCCAGCATTTT
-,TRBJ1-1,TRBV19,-,CASKSNQKNTEAFF,TGTGCCAGTAAGAGCAATCAAAAGAACACTGAAGCTTTCTTT
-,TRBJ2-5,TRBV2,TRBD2,CASNGVAGPIDVETQYF,TGTGCCAGCAACGGGGTAGCGGGTCCAATCGACGTTGAGACCCAGTACTTC
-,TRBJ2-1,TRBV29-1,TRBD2,CSAGGLGIEQFF,TGCAGCGCTGGGGGACTAGGGATTGAGCAGTTCTTC
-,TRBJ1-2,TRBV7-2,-,CASSPGTSVGYTF,TGTGCCAGCAGCCCAGGGACATCTGTGGGCTACACCTTC
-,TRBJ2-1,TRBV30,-,CAWRGAWGYYNEQFF,TGTGCCTGGAGGGGGGCTTGGGGATACTACAATGAGCAGTTCTTC
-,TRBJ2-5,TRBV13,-,CASSYNRETQYF,TGTGCCAGCAGTTATAATCGGGAGACCCAGTACTTC
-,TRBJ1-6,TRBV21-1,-,CASSKQGGSYNSPLHF,TGTGCCAGCAGCAAACAGGGTGGCTCCTATAATTCACCCCTCCACTTT
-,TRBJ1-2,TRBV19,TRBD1,CASTPPGQNSNYGYTF,TGTGCCAGTACCCCTCCGGGACAGAACTCTAACTATGGCTACACCTTC